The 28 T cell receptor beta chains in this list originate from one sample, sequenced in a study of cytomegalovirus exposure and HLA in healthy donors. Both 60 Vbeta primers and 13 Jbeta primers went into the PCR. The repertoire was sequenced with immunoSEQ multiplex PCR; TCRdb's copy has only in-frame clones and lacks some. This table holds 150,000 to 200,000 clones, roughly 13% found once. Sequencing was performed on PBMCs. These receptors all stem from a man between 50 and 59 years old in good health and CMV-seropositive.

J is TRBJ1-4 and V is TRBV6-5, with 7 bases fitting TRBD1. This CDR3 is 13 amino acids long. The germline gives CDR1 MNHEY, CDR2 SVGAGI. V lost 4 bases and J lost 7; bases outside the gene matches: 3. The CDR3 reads CASSSGQVEKLFF. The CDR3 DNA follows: TGTGCCAGCAGTTCAGGACAGGTTGAAAAACTGTTTTTT.

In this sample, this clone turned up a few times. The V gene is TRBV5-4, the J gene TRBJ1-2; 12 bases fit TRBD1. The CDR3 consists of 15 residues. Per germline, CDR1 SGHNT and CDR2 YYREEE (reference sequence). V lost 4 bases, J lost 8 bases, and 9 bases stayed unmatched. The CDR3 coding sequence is TGTGCCAGCAGCCAATCCGGGACAGGGGGCCGGGGCTACACCTTC. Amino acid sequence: CASSQSGTGGRGYTF.

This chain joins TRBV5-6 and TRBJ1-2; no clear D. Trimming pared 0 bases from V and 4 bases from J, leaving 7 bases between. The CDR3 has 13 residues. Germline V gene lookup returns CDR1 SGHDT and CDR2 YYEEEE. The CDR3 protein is CASSLANPYGYTF. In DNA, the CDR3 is TGTGCCAGCAGCTTGGCCAATCCCTATGGCTACACCTTC.

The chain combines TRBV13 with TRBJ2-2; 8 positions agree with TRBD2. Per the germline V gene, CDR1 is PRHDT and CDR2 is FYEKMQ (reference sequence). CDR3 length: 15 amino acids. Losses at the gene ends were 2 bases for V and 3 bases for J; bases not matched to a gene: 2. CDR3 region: CASSLSGGHTGELFF. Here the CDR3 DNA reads TGTGCCAGCAGCTTAAGCGGGGGACACACCGGGGAGCTGTTTTTT.

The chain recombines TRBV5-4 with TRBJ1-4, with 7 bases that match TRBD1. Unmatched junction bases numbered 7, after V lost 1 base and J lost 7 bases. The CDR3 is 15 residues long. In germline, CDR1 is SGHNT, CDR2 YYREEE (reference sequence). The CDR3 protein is CASSLRGGLSEKLFF. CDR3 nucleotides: TGTGCCAGCAGCTTGAGAGGGGGCCTATCTGAAAAACTGTTTTTT.

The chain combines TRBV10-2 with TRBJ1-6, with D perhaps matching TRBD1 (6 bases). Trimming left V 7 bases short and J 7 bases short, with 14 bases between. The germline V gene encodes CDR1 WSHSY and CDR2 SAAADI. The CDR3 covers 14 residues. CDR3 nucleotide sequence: TGCGCCAGCACCACCACGGACAGCAATTCACCCCTCCACTTT. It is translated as CASTTTDSNSPLHF.

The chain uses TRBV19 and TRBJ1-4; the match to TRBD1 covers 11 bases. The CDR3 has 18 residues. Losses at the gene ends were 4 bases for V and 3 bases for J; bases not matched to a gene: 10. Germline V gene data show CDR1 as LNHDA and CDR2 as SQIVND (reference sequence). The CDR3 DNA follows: TGTGCCAGTAGTAGCTCCTCCGGGACAGGGGGACCTAATGAAAAACTGTTTTTT. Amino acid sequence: CASSSSSGTGGPNEKLFF.

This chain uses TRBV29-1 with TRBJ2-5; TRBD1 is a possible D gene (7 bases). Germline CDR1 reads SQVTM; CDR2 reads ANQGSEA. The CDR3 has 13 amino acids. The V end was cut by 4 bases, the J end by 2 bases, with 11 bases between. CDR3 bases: TGCAGCGTTGCAGCAGGGGGGCAAGAGACCCAGTACTTC. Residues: CSVAAGGQETQYF.

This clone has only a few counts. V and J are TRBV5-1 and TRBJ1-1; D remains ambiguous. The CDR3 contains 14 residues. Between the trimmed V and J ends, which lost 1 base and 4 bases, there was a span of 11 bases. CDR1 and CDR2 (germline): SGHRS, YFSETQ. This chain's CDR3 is CASSLSVDRTEAFF. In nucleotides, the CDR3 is TGCGCCAGCAGCTTGTCAGTCGATCGCACTGAAGCTTTCTTT.

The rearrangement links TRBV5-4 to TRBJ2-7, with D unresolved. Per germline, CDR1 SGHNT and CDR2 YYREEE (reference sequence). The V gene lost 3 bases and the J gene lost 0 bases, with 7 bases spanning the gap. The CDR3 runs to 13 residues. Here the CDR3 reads CASSSVLSYEQYF. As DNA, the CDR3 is TGTGCCAGCAGCTCAGTTCTCTCCTACGAGCAGTACTTC.

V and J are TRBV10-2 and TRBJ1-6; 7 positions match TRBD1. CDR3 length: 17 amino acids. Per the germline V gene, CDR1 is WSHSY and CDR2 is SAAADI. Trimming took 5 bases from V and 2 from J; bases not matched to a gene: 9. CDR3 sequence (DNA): TGCGCCAGCAGTACCCCTGGCCAGGGGGCCTATAATTCACCCCTCCACTTT. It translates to CASSTPGQGAYNSPLHF.

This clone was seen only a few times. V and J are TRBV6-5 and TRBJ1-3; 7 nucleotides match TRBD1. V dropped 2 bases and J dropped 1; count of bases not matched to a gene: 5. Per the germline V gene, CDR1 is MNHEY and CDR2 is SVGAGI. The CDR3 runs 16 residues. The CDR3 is CASSYTGAGSGNTIYF. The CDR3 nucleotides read TGTGCCAGCAGTTACACAGGGGCCGGGTCTGGAAACACCATATATTTT.

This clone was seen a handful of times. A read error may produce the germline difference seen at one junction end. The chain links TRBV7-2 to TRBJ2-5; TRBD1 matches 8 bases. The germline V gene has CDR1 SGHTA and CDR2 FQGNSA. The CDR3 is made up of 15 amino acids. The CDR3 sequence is CASSSTTGAQGTQYF. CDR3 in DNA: TGTGCCAGCAGCTCGACGACAGGGGCCCAAGGGACCCAGTACTTC.

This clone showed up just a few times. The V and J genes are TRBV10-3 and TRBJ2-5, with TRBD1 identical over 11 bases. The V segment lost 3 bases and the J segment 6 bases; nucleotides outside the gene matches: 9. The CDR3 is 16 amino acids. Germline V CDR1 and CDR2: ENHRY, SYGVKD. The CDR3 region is CAISEPDRGRVKTQYF. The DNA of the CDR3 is TGTGCCATCAGTGAACCGGACAGGGGGCGCGTTAAGACCCAGTACTTC.

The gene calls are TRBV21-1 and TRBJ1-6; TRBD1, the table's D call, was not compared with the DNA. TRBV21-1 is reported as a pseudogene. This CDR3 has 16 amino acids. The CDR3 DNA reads TGTGCCAGCAGCCAGGAACGGCAGGGTGGGAATTCACCCCTCCACTTT. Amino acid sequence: CASSQERQGGNSPLHF.

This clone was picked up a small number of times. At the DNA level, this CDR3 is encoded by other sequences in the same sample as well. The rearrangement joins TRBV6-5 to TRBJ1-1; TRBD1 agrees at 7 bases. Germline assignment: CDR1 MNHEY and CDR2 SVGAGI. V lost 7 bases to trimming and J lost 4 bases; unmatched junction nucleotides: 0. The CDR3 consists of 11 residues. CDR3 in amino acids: CASNRGTEAFF. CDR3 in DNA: TGTGCCAGCAACAGGGGCACTGAAGCTTTCTTT.

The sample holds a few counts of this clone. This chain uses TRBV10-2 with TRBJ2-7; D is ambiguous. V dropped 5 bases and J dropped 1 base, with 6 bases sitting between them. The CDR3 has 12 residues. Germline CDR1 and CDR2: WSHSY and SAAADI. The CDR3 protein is CASSPGSYEQYV. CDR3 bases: TGCGCCAGCAGTCCAGGTTCCTACGAGCAGTACGTC.

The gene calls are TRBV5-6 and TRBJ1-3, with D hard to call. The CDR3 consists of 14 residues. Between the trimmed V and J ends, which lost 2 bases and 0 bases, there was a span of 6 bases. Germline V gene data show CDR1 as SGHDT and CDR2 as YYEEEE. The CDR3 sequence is CASSFLNSGNTIYF. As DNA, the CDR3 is TGTGCCAGCAGCTTCCTAAACTCTGGAAACACCATATATTTT.

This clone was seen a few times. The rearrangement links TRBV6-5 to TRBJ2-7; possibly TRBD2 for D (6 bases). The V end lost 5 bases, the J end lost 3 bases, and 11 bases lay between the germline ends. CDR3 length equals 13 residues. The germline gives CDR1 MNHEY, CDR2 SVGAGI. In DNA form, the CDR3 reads TGTGCCAGCAGTCCCCGGGGGAACTACGAGCAGTACTTC. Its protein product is CASSPRGNYEQYF.

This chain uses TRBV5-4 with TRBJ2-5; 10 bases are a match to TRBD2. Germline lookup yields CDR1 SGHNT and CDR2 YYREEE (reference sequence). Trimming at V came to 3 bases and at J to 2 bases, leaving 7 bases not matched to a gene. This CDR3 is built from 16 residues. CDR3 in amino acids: CASSWGSGGAQETQYF. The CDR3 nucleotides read TGTGCCAGCAGCTGGGGAAGCGGGGGGGCTCAAGAGACCCAGTACTTC.

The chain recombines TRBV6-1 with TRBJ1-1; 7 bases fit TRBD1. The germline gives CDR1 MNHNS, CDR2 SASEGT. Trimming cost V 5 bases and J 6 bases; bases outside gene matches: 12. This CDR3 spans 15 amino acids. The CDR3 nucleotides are TGTGCCAGCAGTCATGAGACAGGGTATCTGGCTGAAGCTTTCTTT. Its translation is CASSHETGYLAEAFF.

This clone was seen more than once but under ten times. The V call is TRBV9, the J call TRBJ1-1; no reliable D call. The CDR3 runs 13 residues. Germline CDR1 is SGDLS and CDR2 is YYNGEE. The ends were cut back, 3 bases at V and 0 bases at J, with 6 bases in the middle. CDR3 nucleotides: TGTGCCAGCAGCGAAGCGGTGAACACTGAAGCTTTCTTT. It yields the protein CASSEAVNTEAFF.

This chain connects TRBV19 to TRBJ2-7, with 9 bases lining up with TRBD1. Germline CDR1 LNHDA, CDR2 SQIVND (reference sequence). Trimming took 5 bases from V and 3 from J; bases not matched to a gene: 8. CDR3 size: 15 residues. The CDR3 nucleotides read TGTGCCAGTAGTGTCTCACAGGGGGCCTTCTACGAGCAGTACTTC. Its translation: CASSVSQGAFYEQYF.

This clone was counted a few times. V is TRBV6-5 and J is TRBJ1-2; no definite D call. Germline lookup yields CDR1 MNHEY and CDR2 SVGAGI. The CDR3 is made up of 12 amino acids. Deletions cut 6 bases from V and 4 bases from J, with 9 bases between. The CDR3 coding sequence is TGTGCCAGCAGGAGGACTGCCTATGGCTACACCTTC. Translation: CASRRTAYGYTF.

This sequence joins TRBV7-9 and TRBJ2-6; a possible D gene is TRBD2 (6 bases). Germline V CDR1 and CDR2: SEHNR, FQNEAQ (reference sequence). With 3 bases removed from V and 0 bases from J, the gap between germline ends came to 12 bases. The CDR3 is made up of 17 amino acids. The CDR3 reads CASSLLGGGSGANVLTF. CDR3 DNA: TGTGCCAGCAGCTTGTTGGGGGGAGGCTCTGGGGCCAACGTCCTGACTTTC.

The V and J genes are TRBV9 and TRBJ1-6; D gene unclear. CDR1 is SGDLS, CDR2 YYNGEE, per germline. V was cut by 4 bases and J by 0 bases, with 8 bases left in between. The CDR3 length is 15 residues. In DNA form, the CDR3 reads TGTGCCAGCAGCCTCACACCCTCCTATAATTCACCCCTCCACTTT. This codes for CASSLTPSYNSPLHF.

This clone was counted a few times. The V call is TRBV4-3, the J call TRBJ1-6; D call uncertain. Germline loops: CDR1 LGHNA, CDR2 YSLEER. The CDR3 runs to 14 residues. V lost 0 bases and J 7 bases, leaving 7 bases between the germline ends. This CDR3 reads CASSQEPLNSPLHF. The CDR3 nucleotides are TGCGCCAGCAGCCAAGAACCCCTAAATTCACCCCTCCACTTT.

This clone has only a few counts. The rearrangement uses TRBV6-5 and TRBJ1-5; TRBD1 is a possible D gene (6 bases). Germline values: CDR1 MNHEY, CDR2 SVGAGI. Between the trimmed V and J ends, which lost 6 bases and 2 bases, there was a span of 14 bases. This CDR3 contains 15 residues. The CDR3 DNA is TGTGCCAGCAGGGTAAGGGGACAAGGCAATCAGCCCCAGCATTTT. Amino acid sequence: CASRVRGQGNQPQHF.